This T cell receptor beta chain was retrieved from a study of blood T cells in healthy people across ages. This CDR3 spans 15 amino acids. V dropped 2 bases and J dropped 3 bases, with 14 bases sitting between them. Per the germline V gene, CDR1 is SGHRS and CDR2 is YFSETQ. Using a J-beta primer mix together with a sample-barcoded 5' primer, a second PCR was run for roughly 6 to 12 cycles. TCRdb independently ran MiXCR on the 5' RACE reads; one entry per CDR3 protein. The sample has roughly 1 million distinct CDR3 sequences; about 23% are singletons. This same sample was also taken into another study, of T cells of mothers and their children.

Sequencing was performed on blood. This chain connects TRBV5-1 to TRBJ2-5; D is uncertain. This TCR derives from a girl aged 2-10 years in good health. CDR3 in amino acids: CASSFFTPEKETQYF. The CDR3 DNA reads as TGCGCCAGCAGCTTTTTCACTCCTGAGAAAGAGACCCAGTACTTC.